This passage covers 14 T cell receptor beta chains from one sample sequenced in a study of tumor-infiltrating lymphocytes in oesophageal squamous cell carcinoma. One entry per CDR3 protein results from TCRdb running MiXCR on the PCR reads. The sample includes about 23,000 distinct CDR3 sequences, more than 30% of them seen just once. The sample taken for sequencing was esophageal tumor tissue. The receptors were sampled from a male donor with esophageal squamous cell carcinoma.

As regards this clonotype: One end of the junction fails to match germline, which may point to a read error. This chain connects TRBV10-3 to TRBJ2-4; 8 nucleotides match TRBD1. CDR3 size: 9 residues. Germline CDR1 is ENHRY and CDR2 is SYGVKD. In DNA form, the CDR3 reads TGTGCCATCAGTGAGACAGGGGGCTTC. It translates to CAISETGGF.

This clonotype was counted a few times. V and J are TRBV9 and TRBJ1-1; a weak D match, TRBD1 (5 bases). The J call could be wrong; TRBJ1-6 is a better fit for the DNA end. CDR3 size: 12 residues. Germline V CDR1 and CDR2: SGDLS, YYNGEE. The chain's CDR3 is CASSVEVGALHF. As DNA, the CDR3 is TGTGCCAGCAGCGTAGAGGTAGGGGCCCTCCACTTT.

There are many counts of this clonotype. V and J are TRBV24-1 and TRBJ2-1, with D perhaps TRBD1 or TRBD2 (6 bases each). The CDR3 sequence is 15 residues long. The V gene's germline CDR1 is KGHDR and CDR2 SFDVKD. V lost 3 bases to trimming and J lost 4 bases, with 12 bases between them. The CDR3 region has the DNA TGTGCCACCAGTGATATAGGGGGGATGTACAATGAGCAGTTCTTC. Amino acid sequence: CATSDIGGMYNEQFF.

This clonotype was detected ten times or more. A much larger clone differs from this one at a single base, so this may be a read error. This chain connects TRBV7-7 to TRBJ2-5, with D possibly TRBD2 on 6 matching bases. Germline V gives CDR1 SSHAT, CDR2 FNYEAQ (reference sequence). The CDR3 runs to 15 residues. The CDR3 loop is CASSLRAGSYNEQYF. CDR3 bases: TGTGCTAGCAGCTTACGAGCGGGTTCATACAATGAGCAGTACTTC.

In this sample, this clonotype turned up a few times. V usage is TRBV5-1 and J usage is TRBJ2-3; 13 nucleotides align to TRBD2. CDR3 length equals 17 residues. Germline V CDR1 and CDR2: SGHRS, YFSETQ. The trim removed 0 bases at V and 3 bases at J, leaving 4 bases unmatched. The CDR3 coding sequence is TGCGCCAGCAGCTTGGGCGCGACTAGCGGGAGGACAGATACGCAGTATTTT. This gives the protein CASSLGATSGRTDTQYF.

CDR3: CSARGAMETKAGELFF. Written as DNA, the CDR3 is TGCAGTGCTAGAGGCGCCATGGAGACTAAGGCCGGGGAGCTGTTTTTT. The chain has TRBV20-1 and TRBJ2-2; perhaps TRBD2 as D (5 bases). The CDR3 length is 16 residues. Germline assignment: CDR1 DFQATT and CDR2 SNEGSKA (reference sequence). The germline V and J ends were trimmed by 1 base and 6 bases, with 18 bases remaining between them.

The rearrangement joins TRBV12-3 or TRBV12-4 to TRBJ2-5, with D perhaps TRBD1 or TRBD2 (6 bases each). The J call may not be correct, given that the DNA end is closer to TRBJ2-7. This CDR3 region has 14 residues. The CDR3 loop is CASSRGPGTYEQYF. Written as DNA, the CDR3 is TGTGCCAGCAGCCGGGGGCCCGGTACCTACGAGCAGTACTTC.

Notes on this clonotype: The DNA is omitted, as the CDR3 cannot be located on it reliably, and the CDR3 follows TCRdb's listing. J is TRBJ2-6 and V is TRBV6-6; TRBD1, as called in the table, went unchecked against the DNA. From germline, CDR1 is MNHNY and CDR2 SVGAGI (reference sequence). The CDR3 totals 17 residues, both ends included. CDR3 region: CASSYGSTGGFGYTFGF.

The CDR3 spells CASRYRPGQGIGLFF. The DNA for the CDR3 is TGTGCCAGCAGATACCGACCGGGACAGGGGATAGGGCTGTTTTTT. The V and J genes are TRBV6-6 and TRBJ2-2, with TRBD1 identical over 10 bases. Germline lookup yields CDR1 MNHNY and CDR2 SVGAGI (reference sequence). The length of the CDR3 is 15 residues. With V trimmed by 6 bases and J by 13 bases, 14 bases remained unmatched.

By share, this clonotype counts as medium-sized. The chain has TRBV7-8 and TRBJ1-1; no reliable D call. Trimming cost V 1 base and J 5 bases, with 8 bases left between them. Germline loops: CDR1 SGHVS, CDR2 FQNEAQ. The CDR3 runs 13 residues. CDR3 residues: CASSLVSGTEAFF. The DNA for the CDR3 is TGTGCCAGCAGCTTAGTTTCAGGAACTGAAGCTTTCTTT.

The chain couples TRBV7-4 to TRBJ2-5; possibly TRBD1 for D (6 bases). V lost 4 bases, J lost 2 bases, and 14 bases lay in between. The CDR3 extends over 15 amino acids. Germline CDR1 reads SGHVT; CDR2 reads SQSDAQ. As DNA, the CDR3 is TGTGCCAGCAGCTCTCAGGGGAGCCCGCAAGAGACCCAGTACTTC. Translating gives CASSSQGSPQETQYF.

At least ten counts were recorded for this clonotype. J is TRBJ1-1 and V is TRBV7-3; possible D gene TRBD1, 5 bases. CDR1 and CDR2 from the germline V gene are SGHTA and FQGTGA. V was trimmed by 1 base and J by 0 bases, leaving 9 bases between them. CDR3 length: 15 residues. CDR3 region: CASSLSGGMNTEAFF. In DNA, the CDR3 is TGTGCCAGCAGCTTAAGTGGGGGGATGAACACTGAAGCTTTCTTT.

Sample share makes this clonotype medium-sized. The junction differs from germline at one of its ends, possibly a read error. The chain carries TRBV7-9 and TRBJ2-1, with D perhaps matching TRBD2 (6 bases). The CDR3 sequence is 13 residues long. Germline V gene sequence: CDR1 SEHNR, CDR2 FQNEAQ (reference sequence). The CDR3, as DNA: TGTGCCAGCAGCTGGGACTCCAACAATGAGCAGTTCTTC. Its translation is CASSWDSNNEQFF.

The rearrangement links TRBV7-2 to TRBJ2-5; 7 nucleotides line up with TRBD1. With the DNA end fitting TRBJ2-7 better, the J assignment may be wrong. The CDR3 extends over 14 amino acids. Germline CDR1 and CDR2: SGHTA and FQGNSA. The CDR3 loop is CASSFRDRGNEQYF. CDR3 bases: TGTGCCAGCAGCTTCCGGGACAGAGGCAACGAGCAGTACTTC.